This entry features one T cell receptor (beta chain) sequence. Libraries were prepared by immunoSEQ multiplex PCR; TCRdb keeps only in-frame clonotypes and omits some of them. This table has about 1 million clones, about 80% appearing once. The CDR3 spans 13 residues. Germline lookup yields CDR1 SGHNT and CDR2 YYREEE (reference sequence). Between the trimmed V and J ends, which lost 8 bases and 2 bases, there was a span of 11 bases. This specimen belongs to a study of shared clonotypes between healthy human individuals. Across the whole study: With ages of 18 to 49, the donors were two women and a few men.

The chain has TRBV5-4 and TRBJ1-3, with TRBD1 as a possible D gene (6 bases). The sequenced material came from memory CD4+ T cells sorted from blood. Subset here: CD45RA-negative fraction. The sequence was obtained from a man aged 18 to 30 in good health. The CDR3 DNA reads as TGTGCCAGTCAGGGGCTTACTGGAAACACCATATATTTT. It codes for CASQGLTGNTIYF.